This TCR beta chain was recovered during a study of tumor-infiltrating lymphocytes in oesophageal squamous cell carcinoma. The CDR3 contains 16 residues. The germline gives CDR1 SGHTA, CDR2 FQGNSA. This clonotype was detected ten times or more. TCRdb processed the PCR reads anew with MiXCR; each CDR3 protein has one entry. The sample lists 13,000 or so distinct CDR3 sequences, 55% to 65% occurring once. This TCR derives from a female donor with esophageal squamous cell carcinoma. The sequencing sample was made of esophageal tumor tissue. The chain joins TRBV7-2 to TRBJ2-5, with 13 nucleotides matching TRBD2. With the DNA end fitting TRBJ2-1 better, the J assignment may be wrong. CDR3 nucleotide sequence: TGTGCCAGCAGCTTGAAACTAGCGGGAGGGTTCAATGAGCAGTTCTTC. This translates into CASSLKLAGGFNEQFF.